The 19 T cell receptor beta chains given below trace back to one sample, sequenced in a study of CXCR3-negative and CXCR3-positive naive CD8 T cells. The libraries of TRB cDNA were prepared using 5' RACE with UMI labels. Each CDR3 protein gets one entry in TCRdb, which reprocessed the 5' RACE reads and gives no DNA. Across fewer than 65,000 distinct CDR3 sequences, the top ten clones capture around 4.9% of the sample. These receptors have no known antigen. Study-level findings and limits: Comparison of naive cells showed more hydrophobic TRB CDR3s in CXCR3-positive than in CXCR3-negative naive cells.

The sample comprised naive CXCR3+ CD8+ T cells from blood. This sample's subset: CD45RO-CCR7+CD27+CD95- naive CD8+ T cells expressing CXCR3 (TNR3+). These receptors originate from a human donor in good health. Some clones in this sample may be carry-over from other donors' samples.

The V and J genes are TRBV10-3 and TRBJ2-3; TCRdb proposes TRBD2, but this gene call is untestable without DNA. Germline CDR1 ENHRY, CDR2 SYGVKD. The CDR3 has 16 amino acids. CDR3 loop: CAISEQPSGNTDTQYF.

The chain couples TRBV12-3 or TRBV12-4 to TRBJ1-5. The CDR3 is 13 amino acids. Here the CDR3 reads CASSSEGRQPQHF.

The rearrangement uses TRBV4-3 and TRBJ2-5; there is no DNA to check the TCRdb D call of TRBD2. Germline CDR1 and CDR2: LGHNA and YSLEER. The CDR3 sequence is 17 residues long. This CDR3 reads CASSQERDSGGAETQYF.

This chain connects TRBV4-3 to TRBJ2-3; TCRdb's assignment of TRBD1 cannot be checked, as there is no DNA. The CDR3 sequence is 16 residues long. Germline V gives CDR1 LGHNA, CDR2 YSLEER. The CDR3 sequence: CASSHDETGGLDTQYF.

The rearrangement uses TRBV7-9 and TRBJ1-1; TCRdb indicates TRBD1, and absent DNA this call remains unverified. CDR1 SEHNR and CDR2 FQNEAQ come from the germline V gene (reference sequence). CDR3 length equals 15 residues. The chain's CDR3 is CASSLGTGLNTEAFF.

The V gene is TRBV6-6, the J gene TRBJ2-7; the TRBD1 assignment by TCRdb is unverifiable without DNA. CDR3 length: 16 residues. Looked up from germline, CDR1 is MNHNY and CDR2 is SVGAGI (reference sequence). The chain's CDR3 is CASSRTGTEGSHEQYF.

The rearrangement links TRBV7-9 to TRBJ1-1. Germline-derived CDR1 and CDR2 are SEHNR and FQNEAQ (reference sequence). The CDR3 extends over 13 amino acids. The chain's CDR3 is CASSSLGYAEAFF. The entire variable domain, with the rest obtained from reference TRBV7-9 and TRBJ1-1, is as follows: DTGVSQNPRHKITKRGQNVTFRCDPISEHNRLYWYRQTLGQGPEFLTYFQNEAQLEKSRLLSDRFSAERPKGSFSTLEIQRTEQGDSAMYLCASSSLGYAEAFFGQGTRLTVV.

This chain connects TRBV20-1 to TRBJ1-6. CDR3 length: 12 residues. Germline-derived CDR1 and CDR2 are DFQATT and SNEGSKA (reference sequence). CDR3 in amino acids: CSASLWFSPLHF.

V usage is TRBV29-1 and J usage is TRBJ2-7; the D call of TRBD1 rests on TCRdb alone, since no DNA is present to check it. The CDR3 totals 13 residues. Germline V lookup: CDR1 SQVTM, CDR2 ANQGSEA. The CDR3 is CSVITTGTYEQYF.

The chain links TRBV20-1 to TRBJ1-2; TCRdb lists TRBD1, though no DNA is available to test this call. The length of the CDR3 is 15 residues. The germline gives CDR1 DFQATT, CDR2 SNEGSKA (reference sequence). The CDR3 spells CSARGSGGRNYGYTF.

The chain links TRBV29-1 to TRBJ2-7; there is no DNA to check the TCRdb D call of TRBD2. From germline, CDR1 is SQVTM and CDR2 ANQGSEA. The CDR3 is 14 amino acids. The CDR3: CSVAGGPGSYEQYF.

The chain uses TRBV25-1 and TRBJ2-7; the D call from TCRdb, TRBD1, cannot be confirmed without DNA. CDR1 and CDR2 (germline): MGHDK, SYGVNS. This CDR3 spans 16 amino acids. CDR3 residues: CASSEWAGTGNYEQYF.

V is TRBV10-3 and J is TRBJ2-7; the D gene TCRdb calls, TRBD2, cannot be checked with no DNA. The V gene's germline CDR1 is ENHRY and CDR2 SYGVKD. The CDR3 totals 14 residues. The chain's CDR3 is CAISEGLGAGEQYF.

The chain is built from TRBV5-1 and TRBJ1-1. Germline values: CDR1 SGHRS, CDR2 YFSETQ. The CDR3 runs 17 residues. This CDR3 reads CASSLATAVAANTEAFF.

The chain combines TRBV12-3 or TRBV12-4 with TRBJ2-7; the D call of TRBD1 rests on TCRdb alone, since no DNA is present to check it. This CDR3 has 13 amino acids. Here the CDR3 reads CASAQGFFYEQYF.

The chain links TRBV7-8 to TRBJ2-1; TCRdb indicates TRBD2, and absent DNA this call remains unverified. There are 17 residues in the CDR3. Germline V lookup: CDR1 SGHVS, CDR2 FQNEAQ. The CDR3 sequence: CASRDILAGGPYNEQFF.

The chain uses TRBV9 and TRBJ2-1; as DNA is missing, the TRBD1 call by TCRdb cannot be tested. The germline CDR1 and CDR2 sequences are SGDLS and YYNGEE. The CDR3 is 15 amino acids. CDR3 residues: CASSVALGPAAEQFF.

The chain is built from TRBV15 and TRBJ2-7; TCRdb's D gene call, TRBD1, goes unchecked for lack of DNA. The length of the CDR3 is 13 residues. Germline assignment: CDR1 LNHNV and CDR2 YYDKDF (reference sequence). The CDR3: CATSNAPEGEQYF. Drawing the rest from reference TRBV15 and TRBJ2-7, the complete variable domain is DAMVIQNPRYQVTQFGKPVTLSCSQTLNHNVMYWYQQKSSQAPKLLFHYYDKDFNNEADTPDNFQSRRPNTSFCFLDIRSPGLGDTAMYLCATSNAPEGEQYFGPGTRLTVT.

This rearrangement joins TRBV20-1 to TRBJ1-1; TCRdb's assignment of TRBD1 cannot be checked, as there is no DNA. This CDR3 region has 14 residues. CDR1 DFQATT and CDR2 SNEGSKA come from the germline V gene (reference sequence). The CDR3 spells CSARTPGQNTEAFF.